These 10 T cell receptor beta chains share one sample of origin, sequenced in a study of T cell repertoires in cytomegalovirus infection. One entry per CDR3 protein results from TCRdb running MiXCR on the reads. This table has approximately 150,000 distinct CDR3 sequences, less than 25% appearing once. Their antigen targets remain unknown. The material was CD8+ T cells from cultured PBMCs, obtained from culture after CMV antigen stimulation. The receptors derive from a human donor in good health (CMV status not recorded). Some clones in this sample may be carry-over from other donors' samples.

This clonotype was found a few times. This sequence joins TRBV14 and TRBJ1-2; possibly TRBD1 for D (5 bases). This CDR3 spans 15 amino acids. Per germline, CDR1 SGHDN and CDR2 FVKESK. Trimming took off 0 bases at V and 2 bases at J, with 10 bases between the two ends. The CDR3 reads CASSQDRGENYGYTF. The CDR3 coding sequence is TGTGCCAGCAGCCAAGATCGGGGGGAAAACTATGGCTACACCTTC.

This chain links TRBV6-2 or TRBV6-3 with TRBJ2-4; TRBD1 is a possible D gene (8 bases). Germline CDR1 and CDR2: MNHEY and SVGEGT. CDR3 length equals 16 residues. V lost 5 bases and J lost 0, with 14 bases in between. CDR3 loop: CASSKRGQAAKNIQYF. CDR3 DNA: TGTGCCAGCAGTAAGCGGGGACAGGCAGCCAAAAACATTCAGTACTTC.

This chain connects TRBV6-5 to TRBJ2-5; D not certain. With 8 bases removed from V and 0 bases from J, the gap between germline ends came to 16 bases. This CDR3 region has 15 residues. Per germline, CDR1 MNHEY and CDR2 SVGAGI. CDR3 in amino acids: CASADSTLNQETQYF. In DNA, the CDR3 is TGTGCCAGCGCAGACTCCACTCTAAACCAAGAGACCCAGTACTTC.

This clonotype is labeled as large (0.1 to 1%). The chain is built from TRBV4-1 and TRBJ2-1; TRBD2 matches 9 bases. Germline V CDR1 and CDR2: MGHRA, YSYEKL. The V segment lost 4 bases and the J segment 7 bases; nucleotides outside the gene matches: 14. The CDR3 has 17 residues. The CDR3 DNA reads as TGCGCCAGCAGCCCGGAGCCTGCGGGGGGGCCGGGGAATGAGCAGTTCTTC. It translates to CASSPEPAGGPGNEQFF.

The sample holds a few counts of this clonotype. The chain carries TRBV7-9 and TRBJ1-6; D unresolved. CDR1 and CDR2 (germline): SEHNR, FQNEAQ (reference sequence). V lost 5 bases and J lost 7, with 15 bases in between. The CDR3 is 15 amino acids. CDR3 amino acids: CASSPPDRANSPLHF. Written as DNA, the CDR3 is TGTGCCAGCAGCCCCCCGGATAGAGCAAATTCACCCCTCCACTTT.

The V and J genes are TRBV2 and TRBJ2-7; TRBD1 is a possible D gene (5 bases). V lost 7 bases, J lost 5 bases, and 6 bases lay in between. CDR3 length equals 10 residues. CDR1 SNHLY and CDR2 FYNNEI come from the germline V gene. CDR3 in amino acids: CASKGNEQYF. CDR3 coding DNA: TGTGCCAGCAAGGGGAACGAGCAGTACTTC.

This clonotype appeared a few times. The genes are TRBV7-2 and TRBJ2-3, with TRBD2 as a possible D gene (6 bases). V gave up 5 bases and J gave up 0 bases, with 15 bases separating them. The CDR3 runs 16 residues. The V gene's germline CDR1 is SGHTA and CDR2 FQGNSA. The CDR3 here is CASSNRAGLSTDTQYF. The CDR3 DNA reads TGTGCCAGCAGCAACCGGGCGGGGTTAAGCACAGATACGCAGTATTTT.

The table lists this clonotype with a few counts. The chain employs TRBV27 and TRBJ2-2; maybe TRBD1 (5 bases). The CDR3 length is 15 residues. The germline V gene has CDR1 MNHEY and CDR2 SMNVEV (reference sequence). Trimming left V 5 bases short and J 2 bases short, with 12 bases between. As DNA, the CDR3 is TGTGCCAGCAGTCCTGACAGATTTAACACCGGGGAGCTGTTTTTT. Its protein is CASSPDRFNTGELFF.

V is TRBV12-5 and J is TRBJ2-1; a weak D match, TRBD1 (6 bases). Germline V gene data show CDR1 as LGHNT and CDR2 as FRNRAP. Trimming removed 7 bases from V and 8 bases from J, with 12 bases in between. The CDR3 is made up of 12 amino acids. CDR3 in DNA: TGTGCTAGTGCTAGGGGGTGGGATGAGCAGTTCTTC. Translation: CASARGWDEQFF.

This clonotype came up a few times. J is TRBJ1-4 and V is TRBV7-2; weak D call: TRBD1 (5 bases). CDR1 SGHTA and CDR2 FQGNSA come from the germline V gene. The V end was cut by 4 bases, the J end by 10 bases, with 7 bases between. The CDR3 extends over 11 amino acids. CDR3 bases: TGTGCCAGCAGCTCAGGGAGAAAACTGTTTTTT. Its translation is CASSSGRKLFF.